This T cell receptor beta chain came from a study of T cell repertoires in cytomegalovirus infection. On the study more broadly: Public TCR beta signatures were indicative of both CMV infection and a matching HLA type.

Trimming left V 5 bases short and J 0 bases short, with 8 bases between. This CDR3 is built from 13 residues. The germline V gene encodes CDR1 SGHNT and CDR2 YYREEE (reference sequence). From the reads, TCRdb called clonotypes with MiXCR, one entry per CDR3 protein. Found here are about 830,000 distinct CDR3 sequences, over 25% of them singletons; the top ten hold roughly 12%. With regard to this clonotype: What it binds is unknown.

The rearrangement uses TRBV5-4 and TRBJ1-1; D gene ambiguous. Material: cultured CD8+ T cells from PBMCs, obtained from culture after CMV antigen stimulation. This sequence was found in a human donor in good health (CMV status not recorded). Some clones in this sample may be carry-over from other donors' samples. CDR3 region: CASRRSLNTEAFF. CDR3 nucleotides: TGTGCCAGCAGAAGAAGTCTGAACACTGAAGCTTTCTTT.